The rows below give T cell receptor beta chains drawn from one sample of a study of blood T cell repertoires in COVID-19. Sequencing was performed with immunoSEQ multiplex PCR; in TCRdb, only in-frame clones are kept and a portion is missing. The sample has 250,000 to 300,000 clones, about nine tenths seen once. Source material: PBMCs or T cells enriched from blood (not recorded which). The origin of the receptors is a woman aged 30 to 39 who had recovered from COVID-19. Each CDR3 is given with its conserved first and last residue. Fields, in order: J gene, clone size, D gene, CDR3 length, V gene, CDR3 protein, CDR3 DNA. A D gene is named only where the DNA matches it firmly. Clone size, where shown, is once, few, many, or a class for clones that have expanded.

TRBJ1-1 - TRBD1 13 TRBV27 CASRTGAFSSAFF TGTGCCAGCAGGACAGGGGCATTTAGCTCGGCTTTCTTT
TRBJ2-1 - TRBD1 15 TRBV15 CATRTDSQGNSEQFF TGTGCCACCAGGACCGATTCACAGGGGAATAGTGAGCAGTTCTTC
TRBJ1-1 - - 13 TRBV28 CASSFQGRSEAFF TGTGCCAGCAGTTTTCAGGGTAGGTCTGAAGCTTTCTTT
TRBJ1-1 once - 18 TRBV6-2/TRBV6-3 CASSYSTRTETMNTEAFF TGTGCCAGCAGTTACTCGACGCGGACAGAGACGATGAACACTGAAGCTTTCTTT
TRBJ2-5 - TRBD2 12 TRBV7-9 CASSFGGETQYF TGTGCCAGCAGCTTCGGGGGGGAGACCCAGTACTTC
TRBJ2-1 few TRBD2 15 TRBV11-2 CASRPIGLVVDEQFF TGTGCCAGCAGACCAATAGGACTAGTTGTCGATGAGCAGTTCTTC
TRBJ2-7 - TRBD1 16 TRBV4-1 CASSHQQGAGTYEQYF TGCGCCAGCAGCCACCAACAGGGGGCAGGGACCTACGAGCAGTACTTC
TRBJ2-1 - TRBD1 15 TRBV6-5 CASSLRQGAWGEQFF TGTGCCAGCAGTTTAAGACAGGGGGCGTGGGGTGAGCAGTTCTTC
TRBJ2-7 - TRBD2 14 TRBV29-1 CSVRKGLAGDEQYF TGCAGCGTCAGAAAGGGACTAGCGGGAGACGAGCAGTACTTC
TRBJ1-5 - - 14 TRBV7-2 CASSLRGSNQPQHF TGTGCCAGCAGCTTACGGGGAAGCAATCAGCCCCAGCATTTT